A single sample gave rise to the 11 T cell receptor beta chains below, sequenced in a study of T cell repertoires in cytomegalovirus infection (dated by TCRdb to between 2019 and 2020). TCRdb lists the instrument as Illumina HiSeq 1500. The public reads were reanalyzed by TCRdb: fastp trimming at Q25, MiXCR alignment, in-frame beta chains only. Duplicate CDR3 protein sequences are folded into a single record with the most common DNA and genes. This sample comprises hundreds of thousands of distinct CDR3 sequences, 20% to 30% of them detected only once. The top ten constitute 8% of the sample. The sequencing sample was made of CD8+ T cells from PBMCs. The origin of the receptors is a human donor in good health (CMV status not recorded). Some clones in this sample may be carry-over from other donors' samples.

This chain links TRBV20-1 with TRBJ2-7; D is undetermined. Germline CDR1 is DFQATT and CDR2 is SNEGSKA (reference sequence). There are 13 residues in the CDR3. V was pared by 0 bases and J by 0 bases, with 6 bases between. This CDR3 reads CSARDKASYEQYF. The DNA for the CDR3 is TGCAGTGCTAGAGATAAAGCCTCCTACGAGCAGTACTTC.

In its sample, this clonotype was seen a few times. The chain combines TRBV20-1 with TRBJ2-5; the D is unclear. The CDR3 spans 9 residues. Germline lookup yields CDR1 DFQATT and CDR2 SNEGSKA (reference sequence). CDR3 coding DNA: TGCAGGGGTTTAAAGGCCCAGTACTTC. Translation gives CRGLKAQYF.

This clonotype was observed at least ten times. The junction does not match germline at one end; this may be a read error. The V and J genes are TRBV7-9 and TRBJ2-5; TRBD1 or TRBD2 may be the D gene (5 bases each). Germline CDR1 reads SEHNR; CDR2 reads FQNEAQ (reference sequence). CDR3 length: 12 residues. This chain's CDR3 is CASSLASRDGDF. The CDR3 DNA reads TGTGCCAGCAGCTTAGCCTCCCGGGACGGGGACTTC.

This clonotype was detected only a few times. V and J are TRBV20-1 and TRBJ2-2; D might be TRBD1 (5 bases). Deletions cut 0 bases from V and 4 bases from J, with 6 bases between. CDR1 is DFQATT, CDR2 SNEGSKA, per germline (reference sequence). The CDR3 is 13 residues long. The CDR3 DNA follows: TGCAGTGCTAGAGATGACAGCACCGGGGAGCTGTTTTTT. It yields the protein CSARDDSTGELFF.

This clonotype was observed a handful of times. The chain uses TRBV6-2 or TRBV6-3 and TRBJ2-2, with TRBD2 matching 12 bases. V lost 5 bases to trimming and J lost 6 bases; unmatched junction nucleotides: 4. The CDR3 totals 15 residues. Germline V gene sequence: CDR1 MNHEY, CDR2 SVGEGT. The CDR3 loop reads CASSTTSGGPGELFF. The CDR3 DNA sequence: TGTGCCAGCAGTACGACTAGCGGGGGCCCCGGGGAGCTGTTTTTT.

The chain is built from TRBV15 and TRBJ2-3; 7 bases match TRBD1. The CDR3 consists of 15 residues. J gave up 0 bases and V 4 bases, and 4 bases lay outside the gene matches. Germline CDR1 and CDR2: LNHNV and YYDKDF (reference sequence). This chain's CDR3 is CATSIGQESTDTQYF. CDR3 coding DNA: TGTGCCACCAGCATAGGACAGGAGAGCACAGATACGCAGTATTTT.

This clonotype was counted a few times. V usage is TRBV4-2 and J usage is TRBJ1-1, with D hard to call. Germline CDR1 is LGHNA and CDR2 is YNFKEQ. The CDR3 contains 15 residues. Trimming left V 4 bases short and J 1 base short, with 13 bases between. The CDR3 here is CASSPIGPSNTEAFF. The CDR3 DNA reads as TGTGCCAGCAGCCCTATCGGACCGTCGAACACTGAAGCTTTCTTT.

In its sample, this clonotype was seen a few times. The V call is TRBV28, the J call TRBJ2-7, with 8 bases lining up with TRBD1. Germline assignment: CDR1 MDHEN and CDR2 SYDVKM. Trimming removed 3 bases from V and 5 bases from J; junction bases left unmatched: 6. This CDR3 is 14 amino acids long. The CDR3 spells CASSFAGGVDEQYV. CDR3 nucleotides: TGTGCCAGCAGTTTTGCAGGGGGCGTCGACGAGCAGTACGTC.

This clonotype was counted only a few times. The V and J genes are TRBV4-3 and TRBJ2-5; D unresolved. Germline lookup yields CDR1 LGHNA and CDR2 YSLEER. V was cut by 0 bases and J by 5 bases, with 7 bases left in between. CDR3 length: 13 amino acids. The CDR3 coding sequence is TGCGCCAGCAGCCAAGATGATGTCGAGACCCAGTACTTC. This sequence encodes CASSQDDVETQYF.

This clonotype was counted at least ten times. The chain combines TRBV25-1 with TRBJ2-3; tentative D call: TRBD1 (5 bases). Trimming cost V 3 bases and J 2 bases, with 12 bases left between them. This CDR3 comprises 15 residues. Germline CDR1 reads MGHDK; CDR2 reads SYGVNS. This CDR3 reads CASSEADTFTDTQYF. CDR3 nucleotide sequence: TGTGCCAGCAGTGAGGCGGACACCTTCACAGATACGCAGTATTTT.

The chain employs TRBV20-1 and TRBJ2-5; TRBD1 matches at 12 bases. After removal of 0 bases from V and 7 bases from J, the junction contained 9 bases not matched to a gene. The CDR3 runs 16 residues. Germline V gene lookup returns CDR1 DFQATT and CDR2 SNEGSKA (reference sequence). CDR3 residues: CSARDQWDRGPVTQYF. The CDR3 DNA reads as TGCAGTGCTAGAGATCAATGGGACAGGGGGCCGGTGACCCAGTACTTC.